The 20 T cell receptor beta chains listed next were all sequenced from one sample in a study of Graves' ophthalmopathy and Graves' hyperthyroidism. From RNA, the CDR3 regions of TCR beta chains were amplified and sequenced. RT-PCR in the first round used HTBI primers; a second-round multiplex PCR followed. One entry per CDR3 protein results from TCRdb running MiXCR on the multiplex PCR reads. The table shows 650,000 to 900,000 distinct CDR3 sequences, with roughly 40% occurring only once. Sequencing was performed on peripheral blood. These receptor sequences come from an adult man with Graves' ophthalmopathy.

This clonotype was picked up a small number of times. The chain links TRBV2 to TRBJ2-7, with D uncertain. Germline CDR1 reads SNHLY; CDR2 reads FYNNEI. The length of the CDR3 is 13 residues. Trimming removed 5 bases at V and 2 bases at J, with 10 bases between. CDR3 amino acids: CASSFTNTYEQYF. The CDR3 DNA is TGTGCCAGCAGTTTTACAAACACCTACGAGCAGTACTTC. Based on the CDR3 plus reference TRBV2 and TRBJ2-7, the full variable domain is EPEVTQTPSHQVTQMGQEVILRCVPISNHLYFYWYRQILGQKVEFLVSFYNNEISEKSEIFDDQFSVERPDGSNFTLKIRSTKLEDSAMYFCASSFTNTYEQYFGPGTRLTVT.

This clonotype was counted a few times. V usage is TRBV7-2 and J usage is TRBJ1-2; 7 positions agree with TRBD1. Germline V gives CDR1 SGHTA, CDR2 FQGNSA. V shed 4 bases and J 4 bases; nucleotides not matched to a gene: 6. CDR3 length: 14 amino acids. The CDR3 nucleotides read TGTGCCAGCAGCTCCGGACAGGCACTCTATGGCTACACCTTC. The encoded protein is CASSSGQALYGYTF.

This clonotype was detected ten times or more. The rearrangement joins TRBV19 to TRBJ1-1; a possible D gene is TRBD1 (5 bases). The germline V and J ends were trimmed by 4 bases and 7 bases, with 13 bases remaining between them. Germline V gives CDR1 LNHDA, CDR2 SQIVND (reference sequence). The CDR3 runs to 13 residues. This CDR3 is CASSTLLDSEAFF. The CDR3 DNA is TGTGCCAGTAGTACCCTACTAGACAGTGAAGCTTTCTTT.

CDR3 sequence (DNA): TGCAGCGTTGGCCCTGAAGCTTTCTTT. Translation gives CSVGPEAFF. The chain links TRBV29-1 to TRBJ1-1; D is ambiguous. The germline V gene has CDR1 SQVTM and CDR2 ANQGSEA. Between the trimmed V and J ends, which lost 4 bases and 6 bases, there was a span of 3 bases. The CDR3 is 9 amino acids.

A word on this clonotype: Relative to the germline gene, one junction end is altered; a read error may explain this. The chain has TRBV28 and TRBJ2-7, with 7 bases fitting TRBD1. CDR3 length equals 20 residues. The germline V gene encodes CDR1 MDHEN and CDR2 SYDVKM. This chain's CDR3 is CASSPLPLRLGQRISYEQDF. The DNA of the CDR3 is TGTGCCAGCAGTCCCCTTCCCCTCCGATTGGGACAGCGGATCTCCTACGAGCAGGACTTC.

The sample holds a few counts of this clonotype. The gene calls are TRBV7-2 and TRBJ2-5; the D is unclear. Trimming shortened V by 5 bases and J by 0 bases, and 13 bases separated the two germline ends. The CDR3 contains 15 residues. Germline values: CDR1 SGHTA, CDR2 FQGNSA. CDR3 DNA: TGTGCCAGCAGCCAAGATGGGCTACACCAAGAGACCCAGTACTTC. Protein sequence: CASSQDGLHQETQYF.

This chain uses TRBV25-1 with TRBJ2-7; D is undetermined. The germline CDR1 and CDR2 sequences are MGHDK and SYGVNS. Trimming removed 5 bases from V and 0 bases from J, with 8 bases in between. The CDR3 length is 13 residues. CDR3 DNA sequence: TGTGCCAGCAGTTTAATGACCTCCTACGAGCAGTACTTC. Its translation: CASSLMTSYEQYF.

This chain links TRBV19 with TRBJ1-5, with TRBD1 matching over 7 bases. Trimming at V came to 9 bases and at J to 4 bases, leaving 3 bases not matched to a gene. CDR1 is LNHDA and CDR2 is SQIVND in the germline V gene (reference sequence). The CDR3 extends over 12 amino acids. CDR3 sequence reads: CARQGPNQPQHF. The CDR3 DNA is TGTGCCAGACAGGGGCCTAATCAGCCCCAGCATTTT. Combining the CDR3 with reference TRBV19 and TRBJ1-5 gives the whole variable domain DGGITQSPKYLFRKEGQNVTLSCEQNLNHDAMYWYRQDPGQGLRLIYYSQIVNDFQKGDIAEGYSVSREKKESFPLTVTSAQKNPTAFYLCARQGPNQPQHFGDGTRLSIL.

The chain employs TRBV20-1 and TRBJ2-5; 7 bases are a match to TRBD2. J lost 6 bases, V lost 1 base, and 14 bases had no gene match. Germline values: CDR1 DFQATT, CDR2 SNEGSKA (reference sequence). The CDR3 length is 16 residues. The CDR3 region has the DNA TGCAGTGCTAGAGGGAGGGCGGGGGTAATCAAGAAGACCCAGTACTTC. It is translated as CSARGRAGVIKKTQYF.

The J gene is TRBJ2-7, the V gene TRBV9; 7 bases map to TRBD2. This CDR3 is 14 amino acids long. The germline V gene encodes CDR1 SGDLS and CDR2 YYNGEE. The V segment lost 6 bases and the J segment 6 bases; nucleotides outside the gene matches: 12. CDR3 DNA: TGTGCCAGCATCGGCCCCGGGGGAGGGTCCGAGCAGTACTTC. Protein product: CASIGPGGGSEQYF.

For this clonotype: Just one base apart from a much larger clone, this may be a read error. V gene TRBV14 combines with J gene TRBJ1-2, with TRBD1 matching 9 bases. Germline V gene lookup returns CDR1 SGHDN and CDR2 FVKESK. CDR3 size: 15 residues. V shed 4 bases and J 7 bases; nucleotides not matched to a gene: 10. CDR3 residues: CASSPPGTGSCGYTF. In DNA form, the CDR3 reads TGTGCCAGCAGCCCTCCCGGGACAGGGTCCTGTGGCTACACCTTC.

This clonotype was observed once. The chain recombines TRBV10-3 with TRBJ2-7; TRBD1 agrees at 10 bases. Germline assignment: CDR1 ENHRY and CDR2 SYGVKD. Trimming at V came to 3 bases and at J to 1 base, leaving 6 bases not matched to a gene. The CDR3 runs 16 residues. The CDR3 here is CAISDFRDRGSYEQYF. In DNA form, the CDR3 reads TGTGCCATCAGTGACTTCCGGGACAGGGGTTCCTACGAGCAGTACTTC.

Ten or more counts support this clonotype. V and J are TRBV11-2 and TRBJ2-7; perhaps D is TRBD1 or TRBD2 (5 bases each). Looked up from germline, CDR1 is SGHAT and CDR2 is FQNNGV. V was cut by 5 bases and J by 7 bases, with 15 bases left in between. The length of the CDR3 is 13 residues. CDR3 sequence: CASSRDVLGEQYF. In DNA, the CDR3 is TGTGCCAGCAGCCGGGACGTATTGGGGGAGCAGTACTTC.

Many counts were recorded for this clonotype. The chain couples TRBV7-2 to TRBJ2-2; possibly TRBD1 or TRBD2 for D (5 bases each). Germline V gene sequence: CDR1 SGHTA, CDR2 FQGNSA. The CDR3 contains 15 residues. V shed 0 bases and J shed 5 bases, with 10 bases lying between them. The CDR3 DNA follows: TGTGCCAGCAGCTTAGCGCGTGGGGGAACCGGGGAGCTGTTTTTT. This encodes CASSLARGGTGELFF.

This clonotype was seen a handful of times. The rearrangement joins TRBV12-3 or TRBV12-4 to TRBJ1-1; D not certain. V lost 6 bases, J lost 1 base, and 9 bases lay in between. The CDR3 runs to 13 residues. The chain's CDR3 is CASRRNQNTEAFF. The CDR3 region has the DNA TGTGCCAGCAGGAGAAATCAGAACACTGAAGCTTTCTTT.

The table lists this clonotype with many counts. CDR3 in amino acids: CATSSRDIGVTEAFF. In DNA, the CDR3 is TGTGCCACCAGCTCCCGGGACATCGGGGTCACTGAAGCTTTCTTT. The chain employs TRBV15 and TRBJ1-1, with a tentative D call TRBD1 (6 bases). Germline-derived CDR1 and CDR2 are LNHNV and YYDKDF (reference sequence). The CDR3 runs to 15 residues. V shed 5 bases and J shed 4 bases, with 17 bases lying between them. The entire variable domain, with the rest obtained from reference TRBV15 and TRBJ1-1, is as follows: DAMVIQNPRYQVTQFGKPVTLSCSQTLNHNVMYWYQQKSSQAPKLLFHYYDKDFNNEADTPDNFQSRRPNTSFCFLDIRSPGLGDTAMYLCATSSRDIGVTEAFFGQGTRLTVV.

The chain has TRBV2 and TRBJ2-6, with TRBD2 matching 7 bases. This CDR3 comprises 16 residues. With 0 bases clipped from V and 3 bases from J, the junction kept 2 bases outside the gene matches. From germline, CDR1 is SNHLY and CDR2 FYNNEI. The CDR3 here is CASSEAGGHGANVLTF. CDR3 DNA sequence: TGTGCCAGCAGTGAAGCGGGAGGGCATGGGGCCAACGTCCTGACTTTC.

Many counts were recorded for this clonotype. J is TRBJ1-5 and V is TRBV9, with D hard to call. V was shortened by 0 bases and J by 4 bases, with 8 bases between the two germline ends. CDR1 and CDR2 (germline): SGDLS, YYNGEE. The CDR3 extends over 14 amino acids. In DNA form, the CDR3 reads TGTGCCAGCAGCGTAGGAGCGGAGAATCAGCCCCAGCATTTT. This gives the protein CASSVGAENQPQHF.

Comments on this clonotype: A much larger clone differs from this one at a single base, so this may be a read error. The genes are TRBV2 and TRBJ1-4, with 9 positions matching TRBD1. The J segment lost 7 bases and the V segment lost 8 bases, leaving 11 bases of the junction unmatched. CDR3 length: 15 residues. Per germline, CDR1 SNHLY and CDR2 FYNNEI. The CDR3 protein is CASGQPGTGTEKLFF. The CDR3 DNA reads as TGTGCCAGCGGTCAACCCGGGACAGGGACTGAAAAACTGTTTTTT.

For this clonotype: A much larger clone lies one base from this, so it may be a read error. J is TRBJ1-1 and V is TRBV29-1; D unresolved. The V gene's germline CDR1 is SQVTM and CDR2 ANQGSEA. The germline V and J ends were trimmed by 7 bases and 0 bases, with 18 bases remaining between them. This CDR3 spans 15 amino acids. The CDR3 DNA sequence: TGCAGCGGATCGGGAGATCCTGAAATGAACACTGAAGCTTTCTTT. Residues: CSGSGDPEMNTEAFF.